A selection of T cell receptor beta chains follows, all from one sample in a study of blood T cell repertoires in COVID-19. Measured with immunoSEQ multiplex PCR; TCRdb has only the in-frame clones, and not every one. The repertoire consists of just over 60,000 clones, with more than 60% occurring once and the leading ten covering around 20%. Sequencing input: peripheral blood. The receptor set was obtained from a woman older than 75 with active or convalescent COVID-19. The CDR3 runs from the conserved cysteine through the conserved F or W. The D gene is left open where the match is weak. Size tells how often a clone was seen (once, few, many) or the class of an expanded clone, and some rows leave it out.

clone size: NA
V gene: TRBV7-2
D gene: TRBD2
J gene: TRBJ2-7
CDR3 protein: CASSSSGGAGSYEQYF
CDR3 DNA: TGTGCCAGCAGCTCCAGCGGGGGGGCGGGGTCCTACGAGCAGTACTTC

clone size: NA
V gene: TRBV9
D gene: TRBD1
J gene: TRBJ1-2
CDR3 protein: CASSRTTGQVENGYTF
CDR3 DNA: TGTGCCAGCAGCCGAACCACGGGACAGGTCGAAAATGGCTACACCTTC

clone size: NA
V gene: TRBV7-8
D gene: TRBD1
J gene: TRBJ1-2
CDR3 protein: CASSLRTGHYGYTF
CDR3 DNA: TGTGCCAGCAGCTTGAGGACAGGCCACTATGGCTACACCTTC

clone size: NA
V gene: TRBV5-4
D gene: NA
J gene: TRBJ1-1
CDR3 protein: CASSLTGNTEAFF
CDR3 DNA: TGTGCCAGCAGCTTAACCGGGAACACTGAAGCTTTCTTT

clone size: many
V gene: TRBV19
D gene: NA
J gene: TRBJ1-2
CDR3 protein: CAIGANYGYTF
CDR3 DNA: TGTGCCATAGGGGCTAACTATGGCTACACCTTC

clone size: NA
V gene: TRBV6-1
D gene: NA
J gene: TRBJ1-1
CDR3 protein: CASIPGEWGVTFF
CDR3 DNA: TGTGCCAGCATTCCGGGAGAGTGGGGCGTAACTTTCTTT

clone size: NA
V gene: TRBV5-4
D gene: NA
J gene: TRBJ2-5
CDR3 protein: CASSPSHQETQYF
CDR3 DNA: TGTGCCAGCAGCCCGTCTCACCAAGAGACCCAGTACTTC

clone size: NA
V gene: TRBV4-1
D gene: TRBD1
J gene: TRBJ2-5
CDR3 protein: CASSQDQGVGETQYF
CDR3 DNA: TGCGCCAGCAGCCAAGACCAGGGGGTGGGGGAGACCCAGTACTTC

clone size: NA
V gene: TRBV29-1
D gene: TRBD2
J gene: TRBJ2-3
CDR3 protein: CSIGILAGATDTQYF
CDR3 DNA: TGCAGCATCGGTATTTTAGCGGGGGCGACAGATACGCAGTATTTT

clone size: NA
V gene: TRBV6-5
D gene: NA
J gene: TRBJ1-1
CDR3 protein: CASSPPGGTEAFF
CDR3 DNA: TGTGCCAGCAGCCCCCCGGGGGGGACTGAAGCTTTCTTT

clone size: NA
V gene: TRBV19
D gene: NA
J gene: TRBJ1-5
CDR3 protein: CASSMSGGNQPQHF
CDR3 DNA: TGTGCCAGTAGTATGAGCGGGGGCAATCAGCCCCAGCATTTT

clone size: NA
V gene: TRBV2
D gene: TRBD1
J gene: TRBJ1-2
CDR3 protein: CASSPGQGSGYTF
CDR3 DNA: TGTGCCAGTTCTCCGGGACAGGGTTCTGGCTACACCTTC

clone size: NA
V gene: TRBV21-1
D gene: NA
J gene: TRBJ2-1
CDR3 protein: CASSKEGGSTCEQFF
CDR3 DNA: TGTGCCAGCAGCAAAGAAGGGGGATCGACGTGTGAGCAGTTCTTC

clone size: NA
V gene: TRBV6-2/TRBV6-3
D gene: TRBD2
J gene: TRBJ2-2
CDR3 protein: CASSSLAGGVPGELFF
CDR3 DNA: TGTGCCAGCAGCTCCCTAGCGGGGGGAGTCCCCGGGGAGCTGTTTTTT

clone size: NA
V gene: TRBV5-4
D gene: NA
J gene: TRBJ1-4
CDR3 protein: CASSLSGDPNEKLFF
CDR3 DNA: TGTGCCAGCAGCCTCTCAGGGGACCCTAATGAAAAACTGTTTTTT

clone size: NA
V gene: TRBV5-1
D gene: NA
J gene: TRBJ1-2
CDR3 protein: CASSLSSAGHGYTF
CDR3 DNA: TGCGCCAGCAGCTTGAGTTCTGCTGGCCATGGCTACACCTTC

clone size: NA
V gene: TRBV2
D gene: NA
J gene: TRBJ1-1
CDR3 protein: CASGLGRTGPARAFF
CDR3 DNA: TGTGCCAGCGGCCTAGGGAGGACCGGGCCTGCACGAGCTTTCTTT

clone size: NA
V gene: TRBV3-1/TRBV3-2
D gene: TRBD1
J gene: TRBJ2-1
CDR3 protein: CASSRTGTGVVNEQFF
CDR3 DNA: TGTGCCAGCAGTCGTACCGGGACAGGGGTTGTCAATGAGCAGTTCTTC

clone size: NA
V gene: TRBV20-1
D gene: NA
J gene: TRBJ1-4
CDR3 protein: CSASQGSEKLFF
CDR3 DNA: TGCAGTGCTAGTCAGGGGAGTGAAAAACTGTTTTTT

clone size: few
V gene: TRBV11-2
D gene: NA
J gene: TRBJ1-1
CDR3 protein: CASSLDRDGTEAFF
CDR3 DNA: TGTGCCAGCAGCTTAGATCGGGATGGCACTGAAGCTTTCTTT

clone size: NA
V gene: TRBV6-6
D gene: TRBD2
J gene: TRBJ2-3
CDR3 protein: CASRASGEGDTQYF
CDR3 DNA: TGTGCCAGCAGGGCTAGCGGGGAGGGAGATACGCAGTATTTT

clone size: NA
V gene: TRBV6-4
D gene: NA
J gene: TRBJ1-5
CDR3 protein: CASSYPTGQSNQPQHF
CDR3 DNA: TGTGCCAGCAGCTACCCCACCGGACAGAGCAATCAGCCCCAGCATTTT

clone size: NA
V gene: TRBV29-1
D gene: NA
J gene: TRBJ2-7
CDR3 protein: CSVGQAQYF
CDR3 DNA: TGCAGCGTTGGGCAGGCGCAGTACTTC

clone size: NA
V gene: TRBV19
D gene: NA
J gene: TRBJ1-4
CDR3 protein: CASSSPRGNNEKLFF
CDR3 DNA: TGTGCCAGTAGTTCCCCCAGGGGTAATAATGAAAAACTGTTTTTT

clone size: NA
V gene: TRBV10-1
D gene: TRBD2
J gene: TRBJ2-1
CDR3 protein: CASSESYGTNNEQFF
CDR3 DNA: TGCGCCAGCAGTGAGTCGTACGGGACTAACAATGAGCAGTTCTTC

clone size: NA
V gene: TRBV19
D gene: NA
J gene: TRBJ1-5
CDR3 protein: CASSIDPGLSLNQPQHF
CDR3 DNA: TGTGCCAGTAGTATAGATCCGGGACTCTCCCTCAATCAGCCCCAGCATTTT

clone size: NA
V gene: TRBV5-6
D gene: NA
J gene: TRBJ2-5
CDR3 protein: CASITLVQETQYF
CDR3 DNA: TGTGCCAGCATCACACTAGTTCAAGAGACCCAGTACTTC

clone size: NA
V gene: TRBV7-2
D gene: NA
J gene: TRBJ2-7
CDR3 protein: CASSSLGRQEQYF
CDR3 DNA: TGTGCCAGCAGCTCACTGGGGCGGCAGGAGCAGTACTTC

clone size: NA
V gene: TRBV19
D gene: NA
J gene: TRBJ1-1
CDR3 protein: CASCLGGLNTEAFF
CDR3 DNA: TGTGCCAGTTGCTTGGGGGGATTGAACACTGAAGCTTTCTTT

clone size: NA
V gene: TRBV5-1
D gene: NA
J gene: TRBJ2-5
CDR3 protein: CAGRDNQETQYF
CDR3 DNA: TGCGCCGGACGGGACAACCAAGAGACCCAGTACTTC

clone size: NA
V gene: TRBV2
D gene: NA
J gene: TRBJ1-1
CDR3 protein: CASSAARAYYANTEAFF
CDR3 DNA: TGTGCCAGCAGTGCCGCCAGGGCCTACTACGCGAACACTGAAGCTTTCTTT

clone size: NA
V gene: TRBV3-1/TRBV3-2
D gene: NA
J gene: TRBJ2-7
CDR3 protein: CASSQERNRIYEQYF
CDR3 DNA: TGTGCCAGCAGCCAAGAAAGAAACAGGATCTACGAGCAGTACTTC

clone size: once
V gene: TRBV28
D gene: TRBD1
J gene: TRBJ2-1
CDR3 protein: CASSLPGTGSVEQFF
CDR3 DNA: TGTGCCAGCAGCCTACCCGGGACAGGGTCTGTGGAGCAGTTCTTC

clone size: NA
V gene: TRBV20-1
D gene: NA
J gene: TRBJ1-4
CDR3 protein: CSASPLDGEKLFF
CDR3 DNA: TGCAGTGCTAGTCCCCTAGATGGGGAAAAACTGTTTTTT

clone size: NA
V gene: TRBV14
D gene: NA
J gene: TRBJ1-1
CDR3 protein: CASSQSMTVNTEAFF
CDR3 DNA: TGTGCCAGCAGCCAATCGATGACAGTGAACACTGAAGCTTTCTTT

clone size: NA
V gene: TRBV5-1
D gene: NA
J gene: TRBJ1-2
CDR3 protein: CASSLEGSPEVGYTF
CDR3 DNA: TGCGCCAGCAGCTTGGAAGGCAGCCCAGAGGTAGGCTACACCTTC

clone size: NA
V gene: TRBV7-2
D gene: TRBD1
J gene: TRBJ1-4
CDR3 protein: CASSLGEGAAANEKLFF
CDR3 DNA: TGTGCCAGCAGCTTAGGAGAGGGGGCGGCGGCTAATGAAAAACTGTTTTTT

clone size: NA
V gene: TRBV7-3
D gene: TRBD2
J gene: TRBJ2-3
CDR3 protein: CASSPTGTSGGPDTQYF
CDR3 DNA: TGTGCCAGCAGCCCCACCGGGACTAGCGGGGGGCCGGATACGCAGTATTTT

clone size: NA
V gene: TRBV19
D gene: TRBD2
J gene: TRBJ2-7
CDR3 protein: CASSRGLAGDTYEQYF
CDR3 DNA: TGTGCCAGTAGCCGTGGACTAGCGGGGGATACCTACGAGCAGTACTTC

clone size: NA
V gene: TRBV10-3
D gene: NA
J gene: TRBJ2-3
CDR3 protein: CAISVGEASTDTQYF
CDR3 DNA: TGTGCCATCAGTGTGGGGGAGGCGAGCACAGATACGCAGTATTTT

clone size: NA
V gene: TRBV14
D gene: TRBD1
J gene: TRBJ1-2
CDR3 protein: CASSPYRGGDYGYTF
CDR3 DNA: TGTGCCAGCAGCCCATACAGGGGGGGGGACTATGGCTACACCTTC

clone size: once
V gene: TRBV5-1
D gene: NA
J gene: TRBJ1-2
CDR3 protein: CASSPPGGTEGYTF
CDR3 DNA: TGCGCCAGCAGCCCCCCTGGTGGAACGGAGGGCTACACCTTC

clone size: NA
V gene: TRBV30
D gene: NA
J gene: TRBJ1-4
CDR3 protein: CAWSISGNRFF
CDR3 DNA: TGTGCCTGGAGTATTTCCGGGAATAGGTTTTTT

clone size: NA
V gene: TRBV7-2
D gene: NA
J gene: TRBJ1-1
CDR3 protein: CASTEFRNTEAFF
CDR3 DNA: TGTGCCAGCACCGAGTTTAGAAACACTGAAGCTTTCTTT

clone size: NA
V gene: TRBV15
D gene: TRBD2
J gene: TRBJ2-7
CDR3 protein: CATSSKLAGEQYF
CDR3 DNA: TGTGCCACCAGCAGTAAACTAGCGGGAGAGCAGTACTTC

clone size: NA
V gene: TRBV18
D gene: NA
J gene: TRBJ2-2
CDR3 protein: CASSSSFYTGELFF
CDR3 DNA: TGTGCCAGCTCCTCCAGTTTCTACACCGGGGAGCTGTTTTTT

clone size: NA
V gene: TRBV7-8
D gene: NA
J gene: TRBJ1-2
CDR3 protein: CASSLVGGLSNYGYTF
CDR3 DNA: TGTGCCAGCAGCTTAGTGGGGGGACTGTCTAACTATGGCTACACCTTC

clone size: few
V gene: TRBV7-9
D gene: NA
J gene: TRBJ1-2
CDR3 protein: CASSLGSGSGGRGYTF
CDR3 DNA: TGTGCCAGCAGCTTAGGGTCGGGGTCCGGAGGCCGTGGCTACACCTTC

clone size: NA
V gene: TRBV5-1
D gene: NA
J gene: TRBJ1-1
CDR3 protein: CASSFQGRTEAFF
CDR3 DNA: TGCGCCAGCAGCTTTCAGGGTAGGACTGAAGCTTTCTTT

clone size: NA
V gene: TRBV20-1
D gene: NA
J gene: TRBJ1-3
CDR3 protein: CSATEGGTIYF
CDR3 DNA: TGCAGTGCTACCGAAGGGGGAACCATATATTTT

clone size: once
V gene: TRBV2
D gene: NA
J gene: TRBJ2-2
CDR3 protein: CASSVQGNTGELFF
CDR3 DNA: TGTGCCAGCAGTGTTCAGGGGAATACCGGGGAGCTGTTTTTT

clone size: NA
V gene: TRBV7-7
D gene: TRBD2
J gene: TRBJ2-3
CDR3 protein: CASSRGGVTDTQYF
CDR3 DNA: TGTGCTAGCAGCCGGGGGGGGGTCACAGATACGCAGTATTTT

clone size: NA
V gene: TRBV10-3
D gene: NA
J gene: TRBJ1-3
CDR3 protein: CAISESGPGNTIYF
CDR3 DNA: TGTGCCATCAGTGAATCTGGGCCTGGAAACACCATATATTTT

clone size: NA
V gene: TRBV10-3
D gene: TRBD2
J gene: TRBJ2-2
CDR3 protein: CAIKTSGGLNTGELFF
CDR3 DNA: TGTGCCATCAAGACTAGCGGGGGCCTTAACACCGGGGAGCTGTTTTTT

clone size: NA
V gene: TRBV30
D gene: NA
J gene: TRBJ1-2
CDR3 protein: CAWIPGGEVRGYTF
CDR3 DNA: TGTGCCTGGATCCCGGGGGGGGAGGTGAGAGGCTACACCTTC

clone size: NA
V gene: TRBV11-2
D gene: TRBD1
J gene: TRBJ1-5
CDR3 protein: CASSPGTGGNQPQHF
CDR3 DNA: TGTGCCAGCAGCCCCGGGACAGGGGGAAATCAGCCCCAGCATTTT